This record looks at one T cell receptor beta chain sequence and its context. Its antigen is unknown. This sample was included in a study of blood T cells in healthy people across ages. General study findings and limits: Diversity was higher, and naive CD4+ cells more numerous, in long-lived donors than in aged donors.

Combining a sample-barcoded 5' primer with a J-beta primer mix, a second PCR ran for roughly 6 to 12 cycles. A 12-random-nucleotide template-switch adaptor tagged each cDNA molecule. Each CDR3 protein is one row after TCRdb ran MiXCR on the 5' RACE reads. Of about 580,000 distinct CDR3 sequences listed, about 45% are singletons. Trimming at V came to 4 bases and at J to 2 bases, leaving 7 bases not matched to a gene. The CDR3 runs 15 residues. Specimen: blood. The sequence derives from a man at least 80 years old in good health. V usage is TRBV12-3 or TRBV12-4 and J usage is TRBJ2-7; 8 positions match TRBD2. As DNA, the CDR3 is TGTGCCAGCAGTTCTGCCGGGACTAGAGCCTACGAGCAGTACTTC. Residues: CASSSAGTRAYEQYF.